These T cell receptor beta chains were read from a single sample in a study of response to subunit inactivated influenza vaccine. TCRdb fed the RT-PCR reads into MiXCR, producing one record per CDR3 protein. This table has 710,000 or so distinct CDR3 sequences, 15% to 17% appearing once. The sample here was PBMCs from blood, taken less than 13 days after vaccination. The receptor source for this set is a middle-aged man who received an inactivated influenza vaccine. Each CDR3 is given with its conserved first and last residue. A D gene is named only where the DNA matches it firmly. Part of the rows lack a size; the others show once, few, many or a class for expanded clones.

D gene | J gene | clone size | V gene | CDR3 DNA | CDR3 protein
. | TRBJ1-1 | few | TRBV24-1 | TGTGCCACCAGCTCCGACTGGAACACTGAAGCTTTCTTT | CATSSDWNTEAFF
. | TRBJ2-1 | few | TRBV20-1 | TGCAGTGAGTTCACAGGGAATGAGCAGTTCTTC | CSEFTGNEQFF
. | TRBJ2-1 | . | TRBV7-2 | TGTGCCAGCAGACAACAAGAACCGAAAGGGCAGTTCTTC | CASRQQEPKGQFF
. | TRBJ2-5 | . | TRBV30 | TGTGCCTGGAATGCGGGGCTGGGCAGGGGTTCGGAGACCCAGTACTTC | CAWNAGLGRGSETQYF
. | TRBJ2-2 | few | TRBV10-3 | TGTGCCATCAGATACGCGGTGGGACGCGGCACCGGGGAGCTGTTTTTT | CAIRYAVGRGTGELFF
. | TRBJ1-6 | . | TRBV5-1 | TGCGCCAGCAGCGCTCCAGAGGGCCTTAATTCACCCCTCCACTTT | CASSAPEGLNSPLHF
. | TRBJ2-3 | few | TRBV4-2 | TGTGCCAGCAGCCTCTTACCTGGGGGAGATACGCAGTATTTT | CASSLLPGGDTQYF
. | TRBJ1-2 | . | TRBV7-2 | TGTGCCAGCAGACTCAACGAGGGCTATGGCTACACCTTC | CASRLNEGYGYTF
. | TRBJ1-1 | few | TRBV5-1 | TGCGCCAGCAGCTTGATATCGGGGGGAACTGAAGCTTTCTTT | CASSLISGGTEAFF
. | TRBJ1-1 | few | TRBV20-1 | TGCAGTGCCAGGAGGGGGGGACCTGAAGCTTTCTTT | CSARRGGPEAFF
. | TRBJ2-7 | many | TRBV7-2 | TGTGCCAGCAGCTTAGCTAGGGGCGAGCAGTACTTC | CASSLARGEQYF
TRBD1 | TRBJ2-6 | few | TRBV6-2/TRBV6-3 | TGTGCCAGCAGTCTCTTATCCGGGACAGGGGGTGACGGGGCCAACGTCCTGACTTTC | CASSLLSGTGGDGANVLTF
. | TRBJ2-5 | few | TRBV12-3/TRBV12-4 | TGTGCCAGCAGTGCCACACCCCTCCAAGAGACCCAGTACTTC | CASSATPLQETQYF
. | TRBJ1-2 | few | TRBV6-5 | TGTGCCAGCAGTCCCGGGGAGAGTGGCTACACCTTC | CASSPGESGYTF
. | TRBJ2-7 | few | TRBV5-6 | TGTGCCAGCAGCTTGACCGGGACCATGGAGCAGTACTTC | CASSLTGTMEQYF
. | TRBJ2-2 | . | TRBV7-6 | TGTGCCAGCAGCGATCCCACCCACGGGGAGCTGTTTTTT | CASSDPTHGELFF
. | TRBJ1-1 | few | TRBV5-1 | TGCGCCAGCAGCTTGCCGACACCGCGGAACACTGAAGCTTTCTTT | CASSLPTPRNTEAFF
. | TRBJ2-7 | few | TRBV5-6 | TGTGCCAGCAGCTTCTTCAAGGCCTACGAGCAGTACTTC | CASSFFKAYEQYF